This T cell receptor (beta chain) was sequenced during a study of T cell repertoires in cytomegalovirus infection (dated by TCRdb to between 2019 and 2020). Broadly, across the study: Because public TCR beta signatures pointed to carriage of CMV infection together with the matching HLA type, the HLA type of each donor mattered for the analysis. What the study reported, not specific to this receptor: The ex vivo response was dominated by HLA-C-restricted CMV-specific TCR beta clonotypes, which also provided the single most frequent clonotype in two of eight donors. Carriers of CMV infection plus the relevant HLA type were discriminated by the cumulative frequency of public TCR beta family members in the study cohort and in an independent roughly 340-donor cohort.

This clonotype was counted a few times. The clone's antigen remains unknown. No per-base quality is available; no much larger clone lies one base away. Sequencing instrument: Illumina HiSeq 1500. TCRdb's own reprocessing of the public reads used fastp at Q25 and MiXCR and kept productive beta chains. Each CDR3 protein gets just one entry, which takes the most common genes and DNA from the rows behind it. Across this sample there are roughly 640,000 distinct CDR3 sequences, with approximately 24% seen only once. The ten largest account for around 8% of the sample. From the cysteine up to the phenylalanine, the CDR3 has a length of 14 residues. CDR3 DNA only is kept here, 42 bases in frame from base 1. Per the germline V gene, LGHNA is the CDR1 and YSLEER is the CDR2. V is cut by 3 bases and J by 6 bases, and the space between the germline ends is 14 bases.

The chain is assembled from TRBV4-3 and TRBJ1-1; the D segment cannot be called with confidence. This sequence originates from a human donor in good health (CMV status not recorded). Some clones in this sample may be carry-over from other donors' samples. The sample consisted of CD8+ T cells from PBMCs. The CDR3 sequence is CASSHAGGKAEAFF. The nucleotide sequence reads TGCGCCAGCAGCCATGCTGGAGGGAAGGCTGAAGCTTTCTTT.